The source of this TCR beta chain is a study of shared clonotypes between healthy human individuals. For this clone: An end of the junction does not agree with germline; a read error may underlie this.

The method was immunoSEQ multiplex PCR; TCRdb's version includes in-frame clones alone and lacks a portion of them. In the table there are about 610,000 clones, 96% of which are singletons. As defined, naive CD8 cells were CD45RO-negative and positively selected for CCR7, with terminally differentiated effector memory CD45RA+ cells excluded. The sequence derives from a woman aged 25 to 39 in good health. Sequencing was done on a sample of naive CD8+ T cells sorted from blood.

The CDR3 coding sequence is TGCAGCGTCGAAGGTATCACAGGGAGGGGGCCCATGTACGAGCAGTACTTC. Translated: CSVEGITGRGPMYEQYF. This sequence joins TRBV29-1 and TRBJ2-7; either TRBD1 or TRBD2 may supply D (7 bases each). Per germline, CDR1 SQVTM and CDR2 ANQGSEA. CDR3 length equals 17 residues.